This T cell receptor (beta chain) comes out of a study of T cells in Graves' hyperthyroidism and ophthalmopathy. Using RNA transcripts as the source, TCR beta CDR3 regions were amplified. First-round RT-PCR with HTBI primers amplified the TCR CDR3 region. One entry per CDR3 protein, called by TCRdb with MiXCR from the multiplex PCR reads. The profile covers roughly 580,000 distinct CDR3 sequences, with roughly 14% appearing a single time and roughly 5.5% taken by the ten largest. This clonotype was seen repeatedly, ten times or more. Its antigen is currently unknown. Study conclusions and caveats: Most expanded thyroid clonotypes above 0.001 recurred in blood.

The CDR3 runs 16 residues. Per the germline V gene, CDR1 is ENHRY and CDR2 is SYGVKD. The V and J ends lost 8 bases and 0 bases, in that order; junction bases with no gene match: 7. Sequencing input: blood. The chain joins TRBV10-3 to TRBJ2-2; 9 bases are a match to TRBD2. The TCR originated in a woman in her 30s with Graves' hyperthyroidism that later progressed to Graves' ophthalmopathy. This CDR3 reads CAISPASGANTGELFF. The CDR3 DNA follows: TGTGCCATCTCTCCTGCTAGCGGGGCGAACACCGGGGAGCTGTTTTTT.